Shown below are 21 T cell receptor beta chains from a single sample sequenced in a study of blood T cell repertoires in COVID-19. This table comes from immunoSEQ multiplex PCR, and its TCRdb copy is limited to in-frame clones, with some not included. The table lists about 170,000 clones, 86% of them singletons, with more than 6.5% in the top ten. The sample was peripheral blood. All receptors derive from a woman of 80 years or more in a cohort sampled during active or convalescent COVID-19.

This rearrangement joins TRBV19 to TRBJ2-5; 7 bases fit TRBD1. This CDR3 has 13 amino acids. CDR1 is LNHDA, CDR2 SQIVND, per germline (reference sequence). Losses at the gene ends were 6 bases for V and 5 bases for J; bases not matched to a gene: 6. CDR3 in amino acids: CASRKTGRETQYF. The CDR3, as DNA: TGTGCCAGTAGGAAGACAGGGCGGGAGACCCAGTACTTC.

This clone was counted only a few times. The V and J genes are TRBV15 and TRBJ1-4; D is ambiguous. In germline, CDR1 is LNHNV, CDR2 YYDKDF (reference sequence). V was cut by 0 bases and J by 3 bases, with 8 bases left in between. This CDR3 is built from 15 residues. The CDR3 sequence is CATSRDPGSNEKLFF. CDR3 sequence (DNA): TGTGCCACCAGCAGAGATCCGGGATCTAATGAAAAACTGTTTTTT.

V usage is TRBV3-1 (or the pseudogene TRBV3-2) and J usage is TRBJ2-1, with 15 bases aligning to TRBD2. CDR1 is LGHDT and CDR2 is YNNKEL in the germline V gene (reference sequence). The CDR3 contains 16 residues. J lost 10 bases, V lost 1 base, and 5 bases had no gene match. CDR3 region: CASSQGGLAGGGEQFF. The CDR3 nucleotides are TGTGCCAGCAGCCAAGGGGGACTAGCGGGAGGTGGAGAGCAGTTCTTC.

This chain joins TRBV2 and TRBJ2-7; D perhaps matches TRBD1 (6 bases). The V gene's germline CDR1 is SNHLY and CDR2 FYNNEI. The CDR3 consists of 16 residues. The ends were cut back, 3 bases at V and 3 bases at J, with 18 bases in the middle. The CDR3 DNA follows: TGTGCCAGCAGTGAGGGGGCTTTGGAAAACGACTACGAGCAGTACGTC. Protein: CASSEGALENDYEQYV.

On this clone itself: Relative to the germline gene, one junction end is altered; a read error may explain this. This chain links TRBV30 with TRBJ2-1; TRBD2 matches at 11 bases. The CDR3 contains 13 residues. Germline-derived CDR1 and CDR2 are GTSNPN and SVGIG (reference sequence). This chain's CDR3 is CAWSVRLAGYLLF. The CDR3 bases are TGTGCCTGGAGTGTCCGACTAGCGGGATACTTGCTCTTC. The full variable domain, rest sourced from reference TRBV30 and TRBJ2-1, is SQTIHQWPATLVQPVGSPLSLECTVEGTSNPNLYWYRQAAGRGLQLLFYSVGIGQISSEVPQNLSASRPQDRQFILSSKKLLLSDSGFYLCAWSVRLAGYLLFGPGTRLTVL.

V gene TRBV5-6 combines with J gene TRBJ2-7, with D possibly TRBD2 on 5 matching bases. CDR3 length equals 17 residues. Germline CDR1 is SGHDT and CDR2 is YYEEEE. Trimming took 0 bases from V and 4 from J, leaving 20 bases between them. In nucleotides, the CDR3 is TGTGCCAGCAGCTTGGCCTTTACGTGGGGAGCAACTTACGAGCAGTACTTC. Its protein is CASSLAFTWGATYEQYF.

This rearrangement joins TRBV7-9 to TRBJ2-7; TRBD2 matches 9 bases. V trimming: 7 bases; J trimming: 5 bases; junction bases outside the gene matches: 15. The CDR3 is 16 residues long. CDR1 and CDR2 from the germline V gene are SEHNR and FQNEAQ (reference sequence). This CDR3 is CASTQRLAGTVDEQYV. The CDR3 nucleotides are TGTGCCAGCACCCAGAGGCTAGCGGGAACGGTCGACGAGCAGTACGTC.

J is TRBJ2-7 and V is TRBV6-6; a possible D gene is TRBD1 (7 bases). CDR3 size: 15 residues. Trimming cost V 0 bases and J 3 bases, with 12 bases left between them. In germline, CDR1 is MNHNY, CDR2 SVGAGI (reference sequence). The CDR3 bases are TGTGCCAGCAGTTACTCGGGCAGGGGGGACTACGAGCAGTACTTC. Protein product: CASSYSGRGDYEQYF.

V and J are TRBV7-9 and TRBJ1-2, with D unresolved. Germline values: CDR1 SEHNR, CDR2 FQNEAQ (reference sequence). This CDR3 is built from 11 residues. V was shortened by 4 bases and J by 4 bases, with 4 bases between the two germline ends. CDR3 nucleotides: TGTGCCAGCAGCTCCCTCTATGGCTACACCTTC. Translating it yields CASSSLYGYTF.

Remarks on this clone: Other DNA variants within this sample encode the same CDR3. The chain employs TRBV18 and TRBJ1-5; 9 bases are a match to TRBD1. Germline V gene lookup returns CDR1 KGHSH and CDR2 LQKENI. Trimming removed 4 bases from V and 1 base from J; junction bases left unmatched: 2. There are 15 residues in the CDR3. The CDR3 reads CASSLQGASNQPQHF. CDR3 nucleotides: TGTGCCAGCTCACTACAGGGGGCAAGCAATCAGCCCCAGCATTTT.

The chain links TRBV29-1 to TRBJ2-1, with 7 bases identical to TRBD2. Trimming removed 3 bases from V and 3 bases from J; junction bases left unmatched: 5. This CDR3 has 14 residues. Germline lookup yields CDR1 SQVTM and CDR2 ANQGSEA. CDR3 sequence: CSVDPGLYYNEQFF. The CDR3 nucleotides are TGCAGCGTTGACCCGGGACTATACTACAATGAGCAGTTCTTC.

This chain connects TRBV6-5 to TRBJ1-1, with unresolved D. There are 14 residues in the CDR3. Germline assignment: CDR1 MNHEY and CDR2 SVGAGI. The V end was cut by 6 bases, the J end by 5 bases, with 16 bases between. CDR3 sequence: CASSVDGGSTEAFF. CDR3 DNA: TGTGCCAGCAGCGTGGACGGTGGGAGTACTGAAGCTTTCTTT.

The V gene is TRBV13, the J gene TRBJ2-1, with D unresolved. This CDR3 comprises 15 residues. Trimming removed 5 bases from V and 1 base from J, with 12 bases in between. The germline gives CDR1 PRHDT, CDR2 FYEKMQ (reference sequence). The CDR3, as DNA: TGTGCCAGCAGCCTATATGGAGCATCCTACAATGAGCAGTTCTTC. Translated: CASSLYGASYNEQFF.

This clone was seen only a few times. This sequence joins TRBV4-2 and TRBJ2-1; D might be TRBD2 (5 bases). Trimming took off 0 bases at V and 0 bases at J, with 12 bases between the two ends. This CDR3 has 17 residues. Germline values: CDR1 LGHNA, CDR2 YNFKEQ. CDR3 region: CASSQEVGGSSYNEQFF. DNA of the CDR3: TGTGCCAGCAGCCAAGAGGTGGGTGGGAGCTCCTACAATGAGCAGTTCTTC.

The chain joins TRBV5-6 to TRBJ1-1; D is unclear. CDR1 is SGHDT, CDR2 YYEEEE, per germline. V dropped 0 bases and J dropped 4 bases, with 16 bases sitting between them. CDR3 size: 16 residues. The CDR3 region is CASSLAAGIRGTEAFF. The CDR3, as DNA: TGTGCCAGCAGCTTGGCAGCGGGGATTCGGGGCACTGAAGCTTTCTTT. Combining the CDR3 with reference TRBV5-6 and TRBJ1-1 gives the whole variable domain DAGVTQSPTHLIKTRGQQVTLRCSPKSGHDTVSWYQQALGQGPQFIFQYYEEEERQRGNFPDRFSGHQFPNYSSELNVNALLLGDSALYLCASSLAAGIRGTEAFFGQGTRLTVV.

This rearrangement joins TRBV7-8 to TRBJ2-7; 12 nucleotides line up with TRBD2. The ends lost 1 base at V and 6 bases at J; junction bases unmatched: 1. This CDR3 has 14 residues. In germline, CDR1 is SGHVS, CDR2 FQNEAQ. This chain's CDR3 is CASSLELAGGEQYV. As DNA, the CDR3 is TGTGCCAGCAGCTTAGAACTAGCGGGAGGCGAGCAGTACGTC.

The chain has TRBV6-7 and TRBJ1-1; possibly TRBD1 for D (5 bases). TRBV6-7 is reported as an ORF; its role is uncertain. The CDR3 is 13 residues long. Trimming left V 4 bases short and J 7 bases short, with 13 bases between. CDR3 residues: CASSSGWTVEAFF. DNA for the CDR3: TGTGCCAGCAGTTCAGGGTGGACGGTTGAAGCTTTCTTT.

This clone was counted a few times. The chain uses TRBV28 and TRBJ1-5, with 7 nucleotides matching TRBD1. V lost 6 bases to trimming and J lost 6 bases; unmatched junction nucleotides: 8. There are 14 residues in the CDR3. Per germline, CDR1 MDHEN and CDR2 SYDVKM. CDR3 in DNA: TGTGCCAGCAGCCCCGACAGGGATGGTCAGCCCCAGCATTTT. Translated: CASSPDRDGQPQHF.

This clone was seen only a few times. The rearrangement uses TRBV5-1 and TRBJ1-6; possibly TRBD1 for D (6 bases). V was shortened by 0 bases and J by 10 bases, with 17 bases between the two germline ends. Germline V gene sequence: CDR1 SGHRS, CDR2 YFSETQ. The CDR3 has 16 residues. CDR3 DNA sequence: TGCGCCAGCAGCTTGGTGTGGCAGGGGTTAGGGTCACCCCTCCACTTT. Translating it yields CASSLVWQGLGSPLHF.

The chain uses TRBV6-5 and TRBJ1-2, with a weak D call TRBD1 (5 bases). The CDR3 is made up of 14 amino acids. V shed 5 bases and J shed 1 base, with 11 bases lying between them. Germline values: CDR1 MNHEY, CDR2 SVGAGI. CDR3 DNA: TGTGCCAGCAGTAGGGGCGGGGGTAACTATGGCTACACCTTC. Protein sequence: CASSRGGGNYGYTF.

This clone was seen just once. This chain connects TRBV2 to TRBJ1-6; D remains ambiguous. The V end was cut by 6 bases, the J end by 7 bases, with 7 bases between. The CDR3 extends over 12 amino acids. Germline V lookup: CDR1 SNHLY, CDR2 FYNNEI. The CDR3 sequence: CASRVENSPLHF. In DNA, the CDR3 is TGTGCCAGCAGGGTGGAGAATTCACCCCTCCACTTT.